The 27 T cell receptor beta chains given below trace back to one sample, sequenced in a study of shared clonotypes between healthy human individuals. The repertoire was sequenced with immunoSEQ multiplex PCR; TCRdb's copy has only in-frame clones and lacks some. The data show approximately 2.3 million clones, with more than 80% seen just once and about 0.39% held by the top ten. Sequencing was performed on naive CD4+ T cells from PBMCs. Subset here: CD45RA+ positively selected. These receptors came from a man between 18 and 35 years old in good health. Some clones in this sample may be carry-over from other donors' samples.

V usage is TRBV18 and J usage is TRBJ1-2, with TRBD1 as a possible D gene (6 bases). With 3 bases removed from V and 0 bases from J, the gap between germline ends came to 11 bases. CDR3 length: 15 amino acids. Germline V gene sequence: CDR1 KGHSH, CDR2 LQKENI. CDR3 coding DNA: TGTGCCAGCTCACCCTCGGGACACTCTAACTATGGCTACACCTTC. Encoded protein: CASSPSGHSNYGYTF.

The rearrangement joins TRBV14 to TRBJ2-7; D may be TRBD2 (5 bases). Germline loops: CDR1 SGHDN, CDR2 FVKESK. V lost 1 base to trimming and J lost 7 bases, with 11 bases between them. This CDR3 is 13 amino acids long. The CDR3 spells CASSQVGGQEQYF. In nucleotides, the CDR3 is TGTGCCAGCAGCCAAGTGGGCGGGCAAGAGCAGTACTTC.

Comment on this clone: This same CDR3 is encoded by further DNA sequences in the sample. V and J are TRBV6-5 and TRBJ1-5, with TRBD1 matching 7 bases. V lost 5 bases and J lost 3; bases outside the gene matches: 4. CDR3 length: 14 residues. Germline assignment: CDR1 MNHEY and CDR2 SVGAGI. The CDR3 nucleotides are TGTGCCAGCAGTCGGACAGGATCCAATCAGCCCCAGCATTTT. It codes for CASSRTGSNQPQHF.

The chain has TRBV7-2 and TRBJ2-1; D is perhaps TRBD2 (6 bases). This CDR3 is 16 amino acids long. The germline V gene has CDR1 SGHTA and CDR2 FQGNSA. V was clipped by 7 bases and J by 0 bases, with 16 bases between them. The CDR3 coding sequence is TGTGCCAGCATCTATACCGGGGGAAGCTCCTACAATGAGCAGTTCTTC. Its protein product is CASIYTGGSSYNEQFF.

The chain combines TRBV18 with TRBJ1-2; unclear D gene. V lost 8 bases, J lost 0 bases, and 10 bases lay in between. Germline V gene lookup returns CDR1 KGHSH and CDR2 LQKENI. The CDR3 has 13 amino acids. CDR3 amino acids: CASTQDSNYGYTF. The CDR3 bases are TGTGCCAGCACGCAGGATTCTAACTATGGCTACACCTTC.

The chain couples TRBV9 to TRBJ1-3; 8 bases are a match to TRBD1. CDR3 length equals 16 residues. Germline V CDR1 and CDR2: SGDLS, YYNGEE. With V trimmed by 3 bases and J by 0 bases, 5 bases remained unmatched. Here the CDR3 reads CASSGGQVYSGNTIYF. For the CDR3, the DNA is TGTGCCAGCAGCGGGGGACAGGTTTACTCTGGAAACACCATATATTTT.

The chain combines TRBV28 with TRBJ2-1; 7 bases line up with TRBD2. Looked up from germline, CDR1 is MDHEN and CDR2 is SYDVKM. The J segment lost 14 bases and the V segment lost 5 bases, leaving 18 bases of the junction unmatched. This CDR3 comprises 15 residues. The DNA for the CDR3 is TGTGCCAGCAGTCTCTTTTCCACGGGGGGAAAAAAGAAGTTCTTC. Its protein product is CASSLFSTGGKKKFF.

The V and J genes are TRBV11-3 and TRBJ2-2; D might be TRBD1 (6 bases). V lost 3 bases to trimming and J lost 3 bases, with 8 bases between them. The CDR3 runs 14 residues. Germline-derived CDR1 and CDR2 are SGHNT and YENEEA. DNA for the CDR3: TGTGCCAGCAGCTTCTCAGGGGACACCGGGGAGCTGTTTTTT. Translation gives CASSFSGDTGELFF.

The gene calls are TRBV5-1 and TRBJ2-5, with 7 bases aligning to TRBD1. J lost 4 bases, V lost 0 bases, and 9 bases had no gene match. CDR1 and CDR2 (germline): SGHRS, YFSETQ. The CDR3 length is 16 residues. The CDR3 DNA reads as TGCGCCAGCAGCTTGGATCCGACGGGACAGTTAGAGACCCAGTACTTC. Translated, it gives CASSLDPTGQLETQYF.

The V and J genes are TRBV7-2 and TRBJ1-1; 7 nucleotides match TRBD1. Germline V gene data show CDR1 as SGHTA and CDR2 as FQGNSA. V shed 5 bases, J shed 3 bases, and the junction held 6 bases outside the gene matches. This CDR3 contains 14 residues. CDR3 sequence reads: CASSITGADTEAFF. CDR3 bases: TGTGCCAGCAGCATTACAGGGGCGGACACTGAAGCTTTCTTT.

The chain is built from TRBV7-2 and TRBJ1-1; unclear D gene. Trimming left V 1 base short and J 8 bases short, with 11 bases between. Germline V lookup: CDR1 SGHTA, CDR2 FQGNSA. This CDR3 spans 13 amino acids. The DNA for the CDR3 is TGTGCCAGCAGCTTAGAGAGGGTTGGGGAAGCTTTCTTT. Protein sequence: CASSLERVGEAFF.

The V gene is TRBV9, the J gene TRBJ2-3; D possibly matches TRBD1 or TRBD2 (5 bases each). Trimming removed 0 bases from V and 4 bases from J, with 12 bases in between. The CDR3 sequence is 15 residues long. Germline CDR1 is SGDLS and CDR2 is YYNGEE. In DNA, the CDR3 is TGTGCCAGCAGCGTAGCTACACTGGGGGCAGATACGCAGTATTTT. Translated, it gives CASSVATLGADTQYF. Full variable domain (remainder filled in from reference TRBV9 and TRBJ2-3): DSGVTQTPKHLITATGQRVTLRCSPRSGDLSVYWYQQSLDQGLQFLIQYYNGEERAKGNILERFSAQQFPDLHSELNLSSLELGDSALYFCASSVATLGADTQYFGPGTRLTVL.

The genes are TRBV30 and TRBJ2-5; D is possibly TRBD2 (6 bases). Judging by the DNA end, TRBJ2-7 fits better; the J call may be wrong. The length of the CDR3 is 13 residues. The V gene's germline CDR1 is GTSNPN and CDR2 SVGIG (reference sequence). CDR3: CAWSHGGSYEQYF. The CDR3 nucleotides are TGTGCCTGGAGTCACGGGGGTTCCTACGAGCAGTACTTC.

About this clone: Other DNA sequences in the sample encode the same CDR3. The chain uses TRBV5-1 and TRBJ2-1; 10 bases are a match to TRBD2. Germline values: CDR1 SGHRS, CDR2 YFSETQ. The CDR3 has 15 amino acids. Trimming at V came to 0 bases and at J to 4 bases, leaving 1 base not matched to a gene. CDR3 sequence (DNA): TGCGCCAGCAGCTTGGGGACTAGCGGTTACAATGAGCAGTTCTTC. Its translation: CASSLGTSGYNEQFF.

The chain is built from TRBV28 and TRBJ1-6; D is ambiguous. V was cut by 11 bases and J by 10 bases, with 12 bases left in between. The V gene's germline CDR1 is MDHEN and CDR2 SYDVKM. This CDR3 contains 11 residues. The CDR3 DNA sequence: TGTGCCGTCCGCGAGGACTCACCCCTCCACTTT. This encodes CAVREDSPLHF.

The genes are TRBV7-9 and TRBJ2-5; D possibly corresponds to TRBD1 (6 bases). CDR1 is SEHNR, CDR2 FQNEAQ, per germline (reference sequence). V gave up 5 bases and J gave up 2 bases, with 9 bases separating them. The CDR3 contains 13 residues. CDR3 in DNA: TGTGCCAGCAGCGGACAGAGTCAAGAGACCCAGTACTTC. Translation: CASSGQSQETQYF.

V usage is TRBV5-5 and J usage is TRBJ2-7; no clear D gene. The CDR3 is made up of 13 amino acids. Germline CDR1 is SGHKS and CDR2 is YYEKEE (reference sequence). V lost 1 base to trimming and J lost 3 bases, with 8 bases between them. The CDR3 nucleotides read TGTGCCAGCAGCTTGATCTGGGGCTACGAGCAGTACTTC. Residues: CASSLIWGYEQYF.

The V call is TRBV5-3, the J call TRBJ2-7; a possible D gene is TRBD1 (5 bases). TRBV5-3 is recorded as an ORF, its role being uncertain. The V end was cut by 0 bases, the J end by 5 bases, with 18 bases between. The CDR3 has 16 amino acids. The CDR3 nucleotides read TGTGCCAGAAGCTTGGCCCCAAGGGGTGACCTGAACGAGCAGTACTTC. This sequence encodes CARSLAPRGDLNEQYF.

The J gene is TRBJ2-7, the V gene TRBV4-1; 7 bases agree with TRBD1. Trimming took 1 base from V and 7 from J; bases not matched to a gene: 10. The CDR3 sequence is 15 residues long. The germline V gene encodes CDR1 MGHRA and CDR2 YSYEKL. The CDR3 spells CASSQVRGHPGEQYF. The CDR3 region has the DNA TGCGCCAGCAGCCAAGTGAGGGGGCATCCGGGGGAGCAGTACTTC.

The chain has TRBV27 and TRBJ1-3; TRBD1 might be the D (6 bases). CDR1 is MNHEY, CDR2 SMNVEV, per germline (reference sequence). The length of the CDR3 is 15 residues. The V and J ends lost 5 bases and 2 bases respectively, with 13 bases between them. Here the CDR3 DNA reads TGTGCCAGCAGTCCCCAACAGGGAGCTGGAAACACCATATATTTT. This codes for CASSPQQGAGNTIYF.

This chain uses TRBV10-1 with TRBJ2-5; D is unresolved. V was cut by 4 bases and J by 0 bases, with 9 bases left in between. Germline CDR1 is WNHNN and CDR2 is SYGVQD (reference sequence). The CDR3 covers 14 residues. CDR3 region: CASSGSRHQETQYF. The DNA for the CDR3 is TGCGCCAGCAGTGGATCCCGGCACCAAGAGACCCAGTACTTC.

The CDR3 DNA follows: TGTGCCACCCAGCCCAGGCAGACGAGGGGCTACACCTTC. Protein product: CATQPRQTRGYTF. This chain links TRBV2 with TRBJ1-2; D not certain. CDR3 length: 13 residues. In germline, CDR1 is SNHLY, CDR2 FYNNEI. The V end was cut by 10 bases, the J end by 8 bases, with 20 bases between. The full variable domain, with the rest looked up from reference TRBV2 and TRBJ1-2, is EPEVTQTPSHQVTQMGQEVILRCVPISNHLYFYWYRQILGQKVEFLVSFYNNEISEKSEIFDDQFSVERPDGSNFTLKIRSTKLEDSAMYFCATQPRQTRGYTFGSGTRLTVV.

The chain combines TRBV7-9 with TRBJ2-2; TRBD1 matches at 7 bases. The trim removed 5 bases at V and 2 bases at J, leaving 8 bases unmatched. From germline, CDR1 is SEHNR and CDR2 FQNEAQ (reference sequence). The CDR3 is 16 amino acids. The DNA for the CDR3 is TGTGCCAGCAGCCGAGGGGGCCGCACCAACACCGGGGAGCTGTTTTTT. This codes for CASSRGGRTNTGELFF.

The chain has TRBV6-6 and TRBJ1-2, with 7 bases identical to TRBD1. V was pared by 8 bases and J by 0 bases, with 12 bases of the junction left unmatched. The CDR3 covers 16 residues. The V gene's germline CDR1 is MNHNY and CDR2 SVGAGI (reference sequence). DNA of the CDR3: TGTGCCAGCCGAAAGTTGGGGACAGCTCCTAACTATGGCTACACCTTC. It codes for CASRKLGTAPNYGYTF.

The chain uses TRBV5-1 and TRBJ2-4; 13 positions agree with TRBD2. Germline-derived CDR1 and CDR2 are SGHRS and YFSETQ. The CDR3 loop spans 20 amino acids. Trimming cost V 0 bases and J 0 bases; bases outside gene matches: 9. CDR3 protein: CASSLEGLAGVALAKNIQYF. The CDR3 DNA is TGCGCCAGCAGCTTGGAAGGACTAGCGGGAGTAGCTCTAGCCAAAAACATTCAGTACTTC. Full variable domain (outside the CDR3, taken from reference TRBV5-1 and TRBJ2-4): KAGVTQTPRYLIKTRGQQVTLSCSPISGHRSVSWYQQTPGQGLQFLFEYFSETQRNKGNFPGRFSGRQFSNSRSEMNVSTLELGDSALYLCASSLEGLAGVALAKNIQYFGAGTRLSVL.

J is TRBJ1-3 and V is TRBV29-1; TRBD1 might be the D (6 bases). V lost 6 bases to trimming and J lost 4 bases, with 19 bases between them. Germline CDR1 SQVTM, CDR2 ANQGSEA. The CDR3 is made up of 15 amino acids. The CDR3 nucleotides are TGCAGCGTAGCGCCGTTACAGGGACCAGGAAACACCATATATTTT. This gives the protein CSVAPLQGPGNTIYF.

This chain connects TRBV18 to TRBJ2-1, with D tentatively TRBD2 (5 bases). CDR1 KGHSH and CDR2 LQKENI come from the germline V gene. This CDR3 is built from 11 residues. The germline V and J ends were trimmed by 5 bases and 8 bases, with 7 bases remaining between them. CDR3 bases: TGTGCCAGCTCAACCGGGGATGAGCAGTTCTTC. It specifies CASSTGDEQFF.